Given below is one TCR beta chain in context. The data were taken from a study of Ad26.COV2.S vaccination and SARS-CoV-2 variants. Treatment in this sample: around 19 received Ad26.COV2.S at low or high dose, single or two shots; about 5 received placebo; per-sample allocation not given. The study sampled participants on day 63 after the first vaccine or placebo injection. Produced via immunoSEQ multiplex PCR; TCRdb's table is partial and in-frame only. Among about 350,000 clones listed, roughly 90% were seen once. Trimming shortened V by 2 bases and J by 2 bases, and 25 bases separated the two germline ends. The CDR3 extends over 19 amino acids. Germline CDR1 and CDR2: SGHKS and YYEKEE (reference sequence).

The genes are TRBV5-5 and TRBJ2-5, with D possibly being TRBD2 (7 bases). The sample was peripheral blood, taken in a trial of Ad26.COV2.S vaccine versus placebo. The receptor was isolated from a person aged 18-60 years who received the Ad26.COV2.S COVID-19 vaccine or a placebo. In DNA, the CDR3 is TGTGCCAGCAGCTTAGTAGGGAGGGGGGCCTACCCTAGACAAGAGACCCAGTACTTC. This encodes CASSLVGRGAYPRQETQYF.